The 15 T cell receptor beta chains in this list originate from one sample, sequenced in a study of breast tumors, draining lymph nodes, adjacent tissues. TCRdb called the multiplex PCR reads again in MiXCR, with one record for every CDR3 protein. The sample carries nearly 110,000 distinct CDR3 sequences, more than 30% recorded once. Breast cancer patients provided tissue from their axillary draining lymph nodes. Specimen: axillary lymph node tissue. These receptors originate from a female donor with breast cancer. Some clones in this sample may be carry-over from other donors' samples.

This clonotype was recorded many times. The chain is built from TRBV20-1 and TRBJ1-5; D perhaps matches TRBD1 (6 bases). CDR1 is DFQATT, CDR2 SNEGSKA, per germline (reference sequence). CDR3 size: 15 residues. The germline V and J ends were trimmed by 0 bases and 4 bases, with 13 bases remaining between them. In nucleotides, the CDR3 is TGCAGTGCTAGAGATCCCGGGGGCTTGAATCAGCCCCAGCATTTT. It specifies CSARDPGGLNQPQHF.

This clonotype showed up many times. The J gene is TRBJ1-3, the V gene TRBV7-9; weak D call: TRBD1 (6 bases). The germline V gene encodes CDR1 SEHNR and CDR2 FQNEAQ (reference sequence). With 5 bases removed from V and 8 bases from J, the gap between germline ends came to 13 bases. The CDR3 covers 13 residues. The CDR3 protein is CASSMEGGYTIYF. The CDR3 bases are TGTGCCAGCAGCATGGAGGGGGGCTACACCATATATTTT.

This clonotype was recorded at least ten times. The chain links TRBV5-6 to TRBJ2-7; possibly TRBD1 for D (6 bases). The CDR3 extends over 16 amino acids. V gave up 0 bases and J gave up 2 bases, with 15 bases separating them. Germline CDR1 reads SGHDT; CDR2 reads YYEEEE. CDR3 bases: TGTGCCAGCAGCTTGGAAGAACCCCGGGACACCTACGAGCAGTACTTC. It is translated as CASSLEEPRDTYEQYF. Together with reference TRBV5-6 and TRBJ2-7, the CDR3 gives the full variable domain: DAGVTQSPTHLIKTRGQQVTLRCSPKSGHDTVSWYQQALGQGPQFIFQYYEEEERQRGNFPDRFSGHQFPNYSSELNVNALLLGDSALYLCASSLEEPRDTYEQYFGPGTRLTVT.

The chain links TRBV7-3 to TRBJ1-6, with 11 bases aligning to TRBD1. V was clipped by 1 base and J by 10 bases; unmatched bases: 6. This CDR3 comprises 16 residues. The germline V gene has CDR1 SGHTA and CDR2 FQGTGA. DNA for the CDR3: TGTGCCAGCAGCTTAATGGGGACAGGGGGAGACTCACCCCTCCACTTT. Residues: CASSLMGTGGDSPLHF.

This clonotype appeared many times. The chain has TRBV6-4 and TRBJ2-3; maybe TRBD1 (5 bases). The CDR3 is 13 amino acids. Trimming shortened V by 0 bases and J by 8 bases, and 9 bases separated the two germline ends. The germline gives CDR1 MRHNA, CDR2 SNTAGT. The CDR3: CASSDSTVGTQYF. The DNA for the CDR3 is TGTGCCAGCAGTGACTCGACAGTAGGTACGCAGTATTTT.

This clonotype showed up many times. The chain has TRBV14 and TRBJ2-1; 8 bases map to TRBD2. The CDR3 has 15 residues. Unmatched junction bases numbered 4, after V lost 4 bases and J lost 2 bases. Germline CDR1 reads SGHDN; CDR2 reads FVKESK. DNA for the CDR3: TGTGCCAGCAGCCTCAGCGGGGGTGCCTACAATGAGCAGTTCTTC. As protein: CASSLSGGAYNEQFF.

The table lists this clonotype with many counts. This chain uses TRBV5-1 with TRBJ2-7, with a tentative D call TRBD1 (5 bases). This CDR3 is 12 amino acids long. V was pared by 0 bases and J by 6 bases, with 7 bases between. The germline V gene has CDR1 SGHRS and CDR2 YFSETQ. CDR3 sequence reads: CASSLVQGEQYF. Here the CDR3 DNA reads TGCGCCAGCAGCTTGGTCCAGGGCGAGCAGTACTTC.

The sample holds many counts of this clonotype. The chain carries TRBV11-2 and TRBJ2-2, with TRBD2 matching 7 bases. Germline loops: CDR1 SGHAT, CDR2 FQNNGV. The CDR3 spans 16 residues. V was pared by 2 bases and J by 1 base, with 4 bases of the junction left unmatched. As DNA, the CDR3 is TGTGCCAGCAGCTTATTACCTAGCGGGAACACCGGGGAGCTGTTTTTT. Protein product: CASSLLPSGNTGELFF.

The sample holds many counts of this clonotype. The V gene is TRBV5-8, the J gene TRBJ2-1; D gene unclear. The length of the CDR3 is 17 residues. Germline V CDR1 and CDR2: SGHTS, YDEGEE. Trimming shortened V by 4 bases and J by 1 base, and 18 bases separated the two germline ends. The CDR3 is CASSPTVNSRSYNEQFF. CDR3 nucleotides: TGTGCCAGCAGCCCCACGGTCAATTCTAGGTCCTACAATGAGCAGTTCTTC.

This clonotype has at least ten counts. The chain is built from TRBV28 and TRBJ1-4; weak D call: TRBD1 (5 bases). The CDR3 totals 13 residues. CDR1 is MDHEN, CDR2 SYDVKM, per germline. Between the trimmed V and J ends, which lost 5 bases and 8 bases, there was a span of 12 bases. CDR3 DNA sequence: TGTGCCAGCAGTATACAGGTACCCGAAAAACTGTTTTTT. It is translated as CASSIQVPEKLFF.

This clonotype was recorded many times. The V and J genes are TRBV5-8 and TRBJ2-1, with a tentative D call TRBD2 (6 bases). The germline CDR1 and CDR2 sequences are SGHTS and YDEGEE. This CDR3 contains 15 residues. V gave up 9 bases and J gave up 3 bases, with 19 bases separating them. The CDR3 region is CAIALGRINYNEQFF. CDR3 nucleotide sequence: TGTGCCATCGCCCTAGGGAGGATAAACTACAATGAGCAGTTCTTC.

This clonotype has only a few counts. The chain links TRBV19 to TRBJ1-1, with D possibly TRBD1 on 5 matching bases. Germline-derived CDR1 and CDR2 are LNHDA and SQIVND (reference sequence). V lost 3 bases, J lost 2 bases, and 10 bases lay in between. The CDR3 consists of 14 residues. The CDR3 DNA follows: TGTGCCAGTAGTATGGTCAGGGTCAACACTGAAGCTTTCTTT. Translated: CASSMVRVNTEAFF.

In this sample, this clonotype turned up many times. The rearrangement uses TRBV7-2 and TRBJ1-1; a possible D gene is TRBD1 (5 bases). Looked up from germline, CDR1 is SGHTA and CDR2 is FQGNSA. The V gene lost 1 base and the J gene lost 1 base, with 10 bases spanning the gap. There are 15 residues in the CDR3. CDR3 protein: CASSLEGRANTEAFF. CDR3 nucleotides: TGTGCCAGCAGCTTAGAGGGCAGGGCGAACACTGAAGCTTTCTTT. Combining the CDR3 with reference TRBV7-2 and TRBJ1-1 gives the whole variable domain GAGVSQSPSNKVTEKGKDVELRCDPISGHTALYWYRQSLGQGLEFLIYFQGNSAPDKSGLPSDRFSAERTGGSVSTLTIQRTQQEDSAVYLCASSLEGRANTEAFFGQGTRLTVV.

The chain carries TRBV19 and TRBJ2-2; 8 bases align to TRBD1. CDR3 length equals 15 residues. The J segment lost 4 bases and the V segment lost 2 bases, leaving 3 bases of the junction unmatched. CDR1 and CDR2 (germline): LNHDA, SQIVND (reference sequence). The CDR3 region has the DNA TGTGCCAGTAGTATACTCAGGGGGCTCACCGGGGAGCTGTTTTTT. It translates to CASSILRGLTGELFF.

A word on this clonotype: At one boundary the junction diverges from the germline segment, which might be a read error. V and J are TRBV19 and TRBJ1-6, with 7 bases matching TRBD1. This CDR3 is 16 amino acids long. CDR1 LNHDA and CDR2 SQIVND come from the germline V gene (reference sequence). The CDR3 here is CASSGTESSCNSPLHF. CDR3 DNA sequence: TGCGCCAGTAGTGGGACAGAGAGCTCCTGTAATTCACCCCTCCACTTT.